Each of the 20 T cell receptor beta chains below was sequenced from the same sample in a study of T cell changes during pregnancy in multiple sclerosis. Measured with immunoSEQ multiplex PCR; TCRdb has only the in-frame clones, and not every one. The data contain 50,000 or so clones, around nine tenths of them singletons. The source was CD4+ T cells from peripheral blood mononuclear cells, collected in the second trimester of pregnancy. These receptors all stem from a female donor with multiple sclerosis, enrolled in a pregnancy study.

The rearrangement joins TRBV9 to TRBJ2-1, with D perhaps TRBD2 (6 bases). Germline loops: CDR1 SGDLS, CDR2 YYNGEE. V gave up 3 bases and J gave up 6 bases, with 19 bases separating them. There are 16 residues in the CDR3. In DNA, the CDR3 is TGTGCCAGCAGCGAACAACGGGCGGGATGGGGCAATGAGCAGTTCTTC. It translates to CASSEQRAGWGNEQFF.

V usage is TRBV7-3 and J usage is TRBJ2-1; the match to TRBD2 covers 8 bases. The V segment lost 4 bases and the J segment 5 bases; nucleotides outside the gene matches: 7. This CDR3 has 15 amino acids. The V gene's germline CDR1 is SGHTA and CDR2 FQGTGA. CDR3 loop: CASSSGTRNNNEQFF. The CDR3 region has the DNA TGTGCCAGCAGCTCCGGGACTAGGAACAACAATGAGCAGTTCTTC.

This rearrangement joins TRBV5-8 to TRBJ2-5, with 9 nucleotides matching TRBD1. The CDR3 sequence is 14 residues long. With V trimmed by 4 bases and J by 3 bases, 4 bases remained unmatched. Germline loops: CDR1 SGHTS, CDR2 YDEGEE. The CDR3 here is CASSLGQGKETQYF. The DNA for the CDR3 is TGTGCCAGCAGCCTGGGACAGGGCAAAGAGACCCAGTACTTC. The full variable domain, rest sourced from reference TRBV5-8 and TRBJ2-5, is EAGVTQSPTHLIKTRGQQATLRCSPISGHTSVYWYQQALGLGLQFLLWYDEGEERNRGNFPPRFSGRQFPNYSSELNVNALELEDSALYLCASSLGQGKETQYFGPGTRLLVL.

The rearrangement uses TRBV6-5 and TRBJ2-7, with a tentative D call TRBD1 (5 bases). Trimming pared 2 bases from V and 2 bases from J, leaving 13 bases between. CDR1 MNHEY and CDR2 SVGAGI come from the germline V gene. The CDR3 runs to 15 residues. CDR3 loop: CASSYDSRGAYEQYF. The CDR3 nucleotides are TGTGCCAGCAGTTACGACTCAAGGGGCGCCTACGAGCAGTACTTC.

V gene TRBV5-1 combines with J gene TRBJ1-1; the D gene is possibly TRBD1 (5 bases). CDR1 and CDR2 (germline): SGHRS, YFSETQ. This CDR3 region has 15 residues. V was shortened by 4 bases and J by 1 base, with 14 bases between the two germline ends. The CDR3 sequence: CASSGAGGANTEAFF. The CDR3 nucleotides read TGCGCCAGCAGCGGCGCGGGGGGTGCGAACACTGAAGCTTTCTTT.

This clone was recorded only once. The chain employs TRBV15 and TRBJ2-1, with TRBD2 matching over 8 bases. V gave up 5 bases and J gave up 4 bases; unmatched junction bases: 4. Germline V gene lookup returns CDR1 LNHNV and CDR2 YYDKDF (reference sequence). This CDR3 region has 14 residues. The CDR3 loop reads CATSGGGGYNEQFF. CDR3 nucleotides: TGTGCCACCAGCGGCGGCGGGGGGTACAATGAGCAGTTCTTC. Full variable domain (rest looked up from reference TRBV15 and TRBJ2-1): DAMVIQNPRYQVTQFGKPVTLSCSQTLNHNVMYWYQQKSSQAPKLLFHYYDKDFNNEADTPDNFQSRRPNTSFCFLDIRSPGLGDTAMYLCATSGGGGYNEQFFGPGTRLTVL.

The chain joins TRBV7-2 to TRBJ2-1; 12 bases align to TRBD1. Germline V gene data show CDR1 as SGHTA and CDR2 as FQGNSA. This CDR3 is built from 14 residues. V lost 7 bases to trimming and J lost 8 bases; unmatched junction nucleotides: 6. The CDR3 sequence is CASIPGTGGYEQFF. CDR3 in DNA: TGTGCCAGCATCCCCGGGACAGGGGGCTATGAGCAGTTCTTC.

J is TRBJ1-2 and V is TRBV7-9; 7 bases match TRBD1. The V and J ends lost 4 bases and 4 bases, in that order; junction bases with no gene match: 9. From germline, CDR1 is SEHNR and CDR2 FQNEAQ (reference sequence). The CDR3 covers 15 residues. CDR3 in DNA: TGTGCCAGCAGCTCACCAACAGGGGTAGGCTATGGCTACACCTTC. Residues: CASSSPTGVGYGYTF.

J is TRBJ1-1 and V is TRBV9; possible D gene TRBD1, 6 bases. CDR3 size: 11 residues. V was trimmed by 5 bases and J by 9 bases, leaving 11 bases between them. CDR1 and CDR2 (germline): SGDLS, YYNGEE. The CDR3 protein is CASRGDNQAFF. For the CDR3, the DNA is TGTGCCAGCAGAGGGGACAACCAAGCTTTCTTT.

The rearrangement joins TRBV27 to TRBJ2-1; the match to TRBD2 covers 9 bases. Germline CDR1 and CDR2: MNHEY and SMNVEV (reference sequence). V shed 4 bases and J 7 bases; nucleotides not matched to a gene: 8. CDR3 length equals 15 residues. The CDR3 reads CASSSRLAGLNEQFF. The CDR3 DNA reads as TGTGCCAGCAGTTCGCGGCTAGCGGGACTGAATGAGCAGTTCTTC.

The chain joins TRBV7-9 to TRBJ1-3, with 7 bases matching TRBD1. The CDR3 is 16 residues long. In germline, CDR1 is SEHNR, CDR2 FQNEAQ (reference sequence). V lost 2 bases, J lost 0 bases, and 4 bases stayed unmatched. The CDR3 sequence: CASSLTGQVSGNTIYF. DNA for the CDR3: TGTGCCAGCAGCTTAACCGGACAGGTCTCTGGAAACACCATATATTTT.

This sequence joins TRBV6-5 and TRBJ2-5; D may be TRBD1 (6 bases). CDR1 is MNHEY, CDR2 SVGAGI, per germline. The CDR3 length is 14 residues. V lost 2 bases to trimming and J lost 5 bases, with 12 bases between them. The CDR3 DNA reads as TGTGCCAGCAGTTACCAGGGGCTTCGGGAGACCCAGTACTTC. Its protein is CASSYQGLRETQYF.

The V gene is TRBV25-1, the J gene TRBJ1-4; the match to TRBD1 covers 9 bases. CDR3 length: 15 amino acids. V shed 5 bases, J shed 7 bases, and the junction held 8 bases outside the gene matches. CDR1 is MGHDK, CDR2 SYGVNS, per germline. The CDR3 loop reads CASSFLTGGPEKLFF. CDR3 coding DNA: TGTGCCAGCAGTTTTTTAACAGGGGGCCCTGAAAAACTGTTTTTT.

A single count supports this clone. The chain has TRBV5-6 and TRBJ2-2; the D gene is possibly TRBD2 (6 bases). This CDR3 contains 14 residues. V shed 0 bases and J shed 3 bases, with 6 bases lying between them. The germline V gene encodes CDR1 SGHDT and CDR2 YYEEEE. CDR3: CASSLGGDTGELFF. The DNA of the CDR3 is TGTGCCAGCAGCTTGGGGGGGGACACCGGGGAGCTGTTTTTT.

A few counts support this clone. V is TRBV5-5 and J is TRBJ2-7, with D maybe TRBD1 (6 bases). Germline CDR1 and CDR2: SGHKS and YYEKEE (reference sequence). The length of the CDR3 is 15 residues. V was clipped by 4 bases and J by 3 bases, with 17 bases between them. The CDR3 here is CASSGNRALGYEQYF. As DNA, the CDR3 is TGTGCCAGCAGCGGGAACAGGGCTCTGGGCTACGAGCAGTACTTC.

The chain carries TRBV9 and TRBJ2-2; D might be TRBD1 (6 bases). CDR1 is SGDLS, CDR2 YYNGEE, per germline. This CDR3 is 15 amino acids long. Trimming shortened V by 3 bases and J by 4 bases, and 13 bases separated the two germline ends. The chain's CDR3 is CASSAKQGTTGELFF. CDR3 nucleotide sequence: TGTGCCAGCAGCGCTAAACAGGGTACCACCGGGGAGCTGTTTTTT.

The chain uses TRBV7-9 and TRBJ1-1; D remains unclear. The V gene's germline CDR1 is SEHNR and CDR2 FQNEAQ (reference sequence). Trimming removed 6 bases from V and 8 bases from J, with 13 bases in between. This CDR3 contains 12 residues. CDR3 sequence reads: CASSTSLTEAFF. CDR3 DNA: TGTGCCAGCAGTACGTCACTCACCGAAGCTTTCTTT.

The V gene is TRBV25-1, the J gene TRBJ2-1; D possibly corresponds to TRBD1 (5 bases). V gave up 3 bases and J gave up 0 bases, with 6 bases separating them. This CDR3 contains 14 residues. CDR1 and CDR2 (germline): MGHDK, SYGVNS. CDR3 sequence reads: CASSDQGSYNEQFF. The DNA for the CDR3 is TGTGCCAGCAGTGACCAGGGCTCCTACAATGAGCAGTTCTTC.

CDR3 bases: TGTGCCAGTAGGTTCAGGGTGAACACTGAAGCTTTCTTT. Translated: CASRFRVNTEAFF. This chain connects TRBV19 to TRBJ1-1; D is perhaps TRBD1 (5 bases). The germline CDR1 and CDR2 sequences are LNHDA and SQIVND (reference sequence). This CDR3 is built from 13 residues. Trimming pared 6 bases from V and 0 bases from J, leaving 8 bases between.

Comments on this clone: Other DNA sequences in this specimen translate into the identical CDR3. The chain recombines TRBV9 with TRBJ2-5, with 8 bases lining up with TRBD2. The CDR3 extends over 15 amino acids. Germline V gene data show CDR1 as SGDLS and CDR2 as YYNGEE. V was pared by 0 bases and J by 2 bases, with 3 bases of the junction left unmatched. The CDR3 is CASSVGGGGQETQYF. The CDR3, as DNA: TGTGCCAGCAGCGTAGGAGGCGGGGGGCAAGAGACCCAGTACTTC.